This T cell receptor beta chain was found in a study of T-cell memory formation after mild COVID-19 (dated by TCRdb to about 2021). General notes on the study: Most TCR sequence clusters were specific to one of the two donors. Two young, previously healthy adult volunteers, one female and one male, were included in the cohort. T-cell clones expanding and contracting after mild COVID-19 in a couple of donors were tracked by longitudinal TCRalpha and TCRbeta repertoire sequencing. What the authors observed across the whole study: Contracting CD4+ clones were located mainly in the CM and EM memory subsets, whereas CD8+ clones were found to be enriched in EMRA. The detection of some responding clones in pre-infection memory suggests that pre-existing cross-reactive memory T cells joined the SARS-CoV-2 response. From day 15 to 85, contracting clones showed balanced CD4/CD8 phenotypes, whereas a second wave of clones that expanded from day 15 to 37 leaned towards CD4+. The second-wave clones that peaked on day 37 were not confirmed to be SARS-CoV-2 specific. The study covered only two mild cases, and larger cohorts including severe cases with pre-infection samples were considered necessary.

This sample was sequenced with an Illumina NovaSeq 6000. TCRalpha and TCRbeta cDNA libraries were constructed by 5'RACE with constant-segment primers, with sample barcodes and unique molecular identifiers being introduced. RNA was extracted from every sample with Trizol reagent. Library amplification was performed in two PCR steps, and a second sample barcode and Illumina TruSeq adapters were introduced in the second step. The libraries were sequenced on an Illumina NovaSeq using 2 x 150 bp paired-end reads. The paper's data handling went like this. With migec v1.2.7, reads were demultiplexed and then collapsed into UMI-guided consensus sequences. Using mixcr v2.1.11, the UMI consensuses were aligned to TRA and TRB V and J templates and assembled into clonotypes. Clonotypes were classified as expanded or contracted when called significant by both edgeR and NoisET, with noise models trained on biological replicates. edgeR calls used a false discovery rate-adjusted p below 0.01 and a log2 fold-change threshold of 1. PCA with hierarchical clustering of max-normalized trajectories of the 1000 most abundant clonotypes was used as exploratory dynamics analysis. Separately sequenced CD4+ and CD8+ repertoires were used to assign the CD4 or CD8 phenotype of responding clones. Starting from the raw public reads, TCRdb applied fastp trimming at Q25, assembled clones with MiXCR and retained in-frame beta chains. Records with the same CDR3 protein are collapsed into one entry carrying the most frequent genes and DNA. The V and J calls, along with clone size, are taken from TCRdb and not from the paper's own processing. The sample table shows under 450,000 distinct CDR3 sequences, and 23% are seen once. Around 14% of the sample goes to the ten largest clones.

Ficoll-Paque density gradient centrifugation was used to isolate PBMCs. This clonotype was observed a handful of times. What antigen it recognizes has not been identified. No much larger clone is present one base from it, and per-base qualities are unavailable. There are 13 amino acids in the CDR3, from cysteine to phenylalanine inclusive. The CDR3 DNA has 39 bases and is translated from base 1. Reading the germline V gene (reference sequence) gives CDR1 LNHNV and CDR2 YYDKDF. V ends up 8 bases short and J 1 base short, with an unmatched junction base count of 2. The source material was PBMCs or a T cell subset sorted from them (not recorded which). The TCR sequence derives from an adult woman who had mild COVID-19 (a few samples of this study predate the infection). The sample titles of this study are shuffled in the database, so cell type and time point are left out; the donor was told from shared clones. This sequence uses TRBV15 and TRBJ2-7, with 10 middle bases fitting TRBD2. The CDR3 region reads CATRTSGSYEQYF. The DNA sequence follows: TGTGCCACCCGGACTAGCGGATCCTACGAGCAGTACTTC.